These T cell receptor beta chains were read from a single sample in a study of OX40 agonist ivuxolimab in advanced cancers. Clones were read by immunoSEQ multiplex PCR, and TCRdb kept only the in-frame ones, dropping some. The profile shows 50,000 to 70,000 clones, 86% of them singletons. The sequenced sample was CD4+ or CD8+ T cells sorted from blood, obtained in a trial of the OX40 agonist ivuxolimab. The receptor source for this set is an adult with an advanced solid tumor such as melanoma, head and neck, liver or kidney cancer. CDR3s include the opening cysteine and the closing phenylalanine or tryptophan. D genes are given only for firm matches. Expanded clones get a size class; other rows say once, few or many, or leave the size out.

TRBJ2-2	.	.	TRBV5-5	TGTGCCAGCAGCTTGTCGGGACGAAACACCGGGGAGCTGTTTTTT	CASSLSGRNTGELFF
TRBJ1-6	.	TRBD1	TRBV6-1	TGTGCCAGCAGACAATCGACAGGGGGTAATTCACCCCTCCACTTT	CASRQSTGGNSPLHF
TRBJ2-5	.	TRBD1	TRBV2	TGTGCCAGCAGCCCACAGGGGGAGGAGACCCAGTACTTC	CASSPQGEETQYF
TRBJ1-1	.	.	TRBV4-1	TGCGCCAGCAGCCACGCCGGATGGGTTAACACTGAAGCTTTCTTT	CASSHAGWVNTEAFF
TRBJ1-3	.	TRBD1	TRBV5-4	TGTGCCAGCAGCGGGACAGCTGGAAACACCATATATTTT	CASSGTAGNTIYF
TRBJ1-2	.	.	TRBV19	TGTGCCAGTAGTATGGTGGGGAACTATGGCTACACCTTC	CASSMVGNYGYTF
TRBJ1-1	once	.	TRBV15	TGTGCCACCAGCAGAGTTTCTTCCACTGAAGCTTTCTTT	CATSRVSSTEAFF
TRBJ2-5	.	.	TRBV6-5	TGTGCCAGCAGCCGAGCACCCTACCAAGAGACCCAGTACTTC	CASSRAPYQETQYF
TRBJ2-1	.	TRBD2	TRBV28	TGTGCCAGCAGTTTAGAAGCGGGACCTTACAATGAGCAGTTCTTC	CASSLEAGPYNEQFF
TRBJ1-1	.	.	TRBV25-1	TGTGCCAGCAGTGAAATAGGTCGGGGTCCCACTGAAGCTTTCTTT	CASSEIGRGPTEAFF
TRBJ2-3	.	TRBD1	TRBV7-7	TGTGCTAGCAGCTTAGGGGCAGGGGGATCGGCAGATACGCAGTATTTT	CASSLGAGGSADTQYF
TRBJ2-3	.	TRBD2	TRBV28	TGTGCCAGCAGTTTATCCGGGACTAGCGGGACTCATACGCAGTATTTT	CASSLSGTSGTHTQYF
TRBJ1-1	.	TRBD1	TRBV28	TGTGCCAGCAGTTCCACCCCGACAGGGGTTCGCACTGAAGCTTTCTTT	CASSSTPTGVRTEAFF
TRBJ2-7	.	.	TRBV15	TGTGCCACCAGCAGAGAACCGGGCCGCTCGTACGAGCAGTACTTC	CATSREPGRSYEQYF
TRBJ1-2	.	TRBD1	TRBV7-9	TGTGCCAGCAGCGATACAGGGGTTAACTATGGCTACACCTTC	CASSDTGVNYGYTF
TRBJ1-1	.	.	TRBV19	TGTGCCAGTAGTGTACAAGAGAACACTGAAGCTTTCTTT	CASSVQENTEAFF
TRBJ2-1	.	.	TRBV11-2	TGTGCCAGCAGCTCGCGTTCTGACTCGGACTACAATGAGCAGTTCTTC	CASSSRSDSDYNEQFF
TRBJ1-1	few	.	TRBV20-1	TGCAGTGCCAACGGTTTGACTGAAGCTTTCTTT	CSANGLTEAFF
TRBJ2-5	.	TRBD1	TRBV2	TGTGCCAGCAGGGACAGGCAAGAGACCCAGTACTTC	CASRDRQETQYF
TRBJ1-1	.	.	TRBV11-3	TGTGCCAGCAGCCAAAGTACCGGGGCGCGCACTGAAGCTTTCTTT	CASSQSTGARTEAFF
TRBJ2-1	.	.	TRBV10-2	TGCGCCAGCAAACAGGGTGAGCAGTTCTTC	CASKQGEQFF
TRBJ1-1	.	.	TRBV19	TGTGCCAGTAGTGCACAGGCTTTCGACACTGAAGCTTTCTTT	CASSAQAFDTEAFF
TRBJ2-5	few	TRBD1	TRBV7-9	TGTGCCAGCAGCTTAAACCAGGGGGCAGAGACCCAGTACTTC	CASSLNQGAETQYF
TRBJ2-6	.	TRBD1	TRBV7-9	TGTGCCAGCAGCGCCCAACAGGGGCGGGGGGCCAACGTCCTGACTTTC	CASSAQQGRGANVLTF
TRBJ2-5	few	.	TRBV7-2	TGTGCCAGCAGCTTTGTCCGAAGTGGGACCCAGTACTTC	CASSFVRSGTQYF
TRBJ2-6	.	.	TRBV15	TGTGCCACCAGCAGGACCAGGGAAGCTGGGGCCAACGTCCTGACTTTC	CATSRTREAGANVLTF
TRBJ2-3	.	TRBD2	TRBV6-4	TGTGCCAGCACGCTAGCGGGGTCCCCAGATACGCAGTATTTT	CASTLAGSPDTQYF
TRBJ2-3	.	.	TRBV2	TGTGCCAGCAGTTTCGTTATCGGGGGCTCGGGGGCAGATACGCAGTATTTT	CASSFVIGGSGADTQYF
TRBJ2-7	few	TRBD2	TRBV5-4	TGTGCCAGCAGCGGGAGGGCTTCGGACGAGCAGTACTTC	CASSGRASDEQYF
TRBJ2-7	.	TRBD2	TRBV5-1	TGCGCCAGCAGCCAGGGACTAGCGGGAGGCTACGAGCAGTACTTC	CASSQGLAGGYEQYF
TRBJ2-7	.	.	TRBV28	TGTGCCAGCAGTCCTAAATTCCGCGAGCAGTACTTC	CASSPKFREQYF
TRBJ2-7	once	TRBD2	TRBV5-1	TGCGCCAGCAGCTTGCCTAGCGGGAGGAGCTCCTACGAGCAGTACTTC	CASSLPSGRSSYEQYF
TRBJ1-1	.	.	TRBV7-9	TGTGCCAGCAGCTTAATGACAGTCGGGCCTCGCTTTGAAGCTTTCTTT	CASSLMTVGPRFEAFF
TRBJ2-5	.	.	TRBV19	TGTGCCAGTAGTATAGATCCGGGTTTCCAAGAGACCCAGTACTTC	CASSIDPGFQETQYF
TRBJ1-5	.	TRBD1	TRBV10-2	TGTGCCAGCAGTGAAACACAGGGGTTCGATCAGCCCCAGCATTTT	CASSETQGFDQPQHF
TRBJ2-7	.	TRBD1	TRBV6-5	TGTGCCAGCCAGGGACAGGTGAACTACGAGCAGTACTTC	CASQGQVNYEQYF
TRBJ2-1	.	.	TRBV19	TGTGCCAGTAGTATAGGGGAAGCTGAGCAGTTCTTC	CASSIGEAEQFF
TRBJ1-3	once	.	TRBV6-6	TGTGCCAGCAGTTTTGTTGGCGGATTCTCTGGAAACACCATATATTTT	CASSFVGGFSGNTIYF
TRBJ2-1	once	TRBD1	TRBV15	TGTGCCACCAGCAGACCGGGACAGGGGGGCAATGAGCAGTTCTTC	CATSRPGQGGNEQFF
TRBJ2-2	.	TRBD1	TRBV6-1	TGTGCCAGCAGACCGGACAGGAGGGAGCTGTTTTTT	CASRPDRRELFF